This is a list of T cell receptor beta chains from one sample in a study of OX40 agonist ivuxolimab in advanced cancers. The repertoire was sequenced with immunoSEQ multiplex PCR; TCRdb's copy has only in-frame clones and lacks some. The sample yields more than 45,000 clones, around 86% seen once. The sequencing used CD4+ or CD8+ T cells sorted from blood, collected in a trial of the OX40 agonist ivuxolimab. The receptor set was obtained from an adult with an advanced solid tumor such as melanoma, head and neck, liver or kidney cancer. Both conserved end residues are part of each CDR3. D genes are given only for firm matches. Rows may omit the clone size; those that give it use once, few, many or a size class.

V gene,J gene,clone size,D gene,CDR3 DNA,CDR3 protein
TRBV27,TRBJ1-2,.,TRBD1,TGTGCCAGCAGTTTATCGTTCTTACAGGGGGCAGGGGGCTACACCTTC,CASSLSFLQGAGGYTF
TRBV15,TRBJ1-3,.,.,TGTGCCACCAGCGCCATGGGGACGCGTGGAAACACCATATATTTT,CATSAMGTRGNTIYF
TRBV2,TRBJ2-7,.,.,TGTGCCAGCAGTGATGTTAAGGGAATGGCCTACGAGCAGTACTTC,CASSDVKGMAYEQYF
TRBV10-3,TRBJ2-5,.,.,TGTGCCATCAGTGAACAAGTCTACCCAGAGACCCAGTACTTC,CAISEQVYPETQYF
TRBV28,TRBJ2-5,few,TRBD1,TGTGCCAGCAGTTCGGGACAGACCCAAGAGACCCAGTACTTC,CASSSGQTQETQYF
TRBV6-5,TRBJ1-1,.,.,TGTGCCAGCAGTTACGGGTCTTCGCGCACTGAAGCTTTCTTT,CASSYGSSRTEAFF
TRBV23-1,TRBJ2-5,.,.,TGCGCCAGCAGTCGCGGTCAAGAGACCCAGTACTTC,CASSRGQETQYF
TRBV7-2,TRBJ2-7,.,.,TGTGCCAGCAGCTTAGTTCTCGAGCGGTTACAGTACTTC,CASSLVLERLQYF
TRBV5-1,TRBJ1-4,.,.,TGCGCCAGCAGCGATGAGGGACAAGCTAATGAAAAACTGTTTTTT,CASSDEGQANEKLFF
TRBV7-9,TRBJ1-1,few,.,TGTGCCAGCAGTCCTAGGGGGGGCAACACTGAAGCTTTCTTT,CASSPRGGNTEAFF
TRBV7-9,TRBJ1-1,.,.,TGTGCCAGCAGCCAAAACAGTCTGAACACTGAAGCTTTCTTT,CASSQNSLNTEAFF
TRBV4-2,TRBJ2-5,.,.,TGTGCCAGCAGCCAAGACTATAGTTCGGAGACCCAGTACTTC,CASSQDYSSETQYF
TRBV6-6,TRBJ2-7,once,.,TGTGCCAGCAGTTACTCCTCCGACTACGAGCAGTACTTC,CASSYSSDYEQYF
TRBV23-1,TRBJ2-2,.,TRBD1,TGCGCCAGCCGTGCCGAGACAGGGGGATTAACCGGGGAGCTGTTTTTT,CASRAETGGLTGELFF
TRBV19,TRBJ1-1,.,.,TGTGCCAGTAGTTATCTGGACACTGAAGCTTTCTTT,CASSYLDTEAFF
TRBV5-1,TRBJ2-7,.,TRBD2,TGCGCCAGCTCACGCCGTACTATTACGGGACGGGAGGCCTACGAGCAGTACTTC,CASSRRTITGREAYEQYF
TRBV7-6,TRBJ1-5,.,.,TGTGCCAGCAGCGTAAGCAGCAATCAGCCCCAGCATTTT,CASSVSSNQPQHF
TRBV10-3,TRBJ2-7,.,TRBD2,TGTGCCATCAGTGGGAAACTAGCGGGAGTGGGTAGCTACGAGCAGTACTTC,CAISGKLAGVGSYEQYF
TRBV9,TRBJ2-7,once,.,TGTGCCAGCAGCGCAGGACATCTTCCCACCTACGAGCAGTACTTC,CASSAGHLPTYEQYF
TRBV11-3,TRBJ2-3,.,TRBD1,TGTGCCAGCAGCCCGGGACAGGGTTGGTCATGGACAGATACGCAGTATTTT,CASSPGQGWSWTDTQYF
TRBV4-1,TRBJ2-5,.,TRBD2,TGCGCCAGCAGCCAGAGCGGGGGGGCCGGGGAGACCCAGTACTTC,CASSQSGGAGETQYF
TRBV19,TRBJ2-2,.,.,TGTGCCAGTAGTACTCCGGGTCGAGGGAGACCCGGGGAGCTGTTTTTT,CASSTPGRGRPGELFF
TRBV4-1,TRBJ1-2,.,TRBD1,TGCGCCAGCAGCCAACCGGACAGGGAGAACTATGGCTACACCTTC,CASSQPDRENYGYTF
TRBV18,TRBJ2-3,.,.,TGTGCCAGCTCTTCGCAGGATACAGATACGCAGTATTTT,CASSSQDTDTQYF
TRBV29-1,TRBJ1-3,.,.,TGCAGCGCCGGGAACTCTGGAAACACCATATATTTT,CSAGNSGNTIYF
TRBV4-3,TRBJ1-1,few,TRBD1,TGCGCCAGCAGCCAAGTACTTTTAACAGGGGATGCTTTCTTT,CASSQVLLTGDAFF
TRBV7-8,TRBJ1-2,few,.,TGTGCCAGCAGCTATTCATCGGCGCTTAACTATGGCTACACCTTC,CASSYSSALNYGYTF
TRBV4-3,TRBJ1-3,.,TRBD1,TGCGCCAGCAGCCAAGGGACAGGGGTGGATGGAAACACCATATATTTT,CASSQGTGVDGNTIYF
TRBV2,TRBJ2-3,.,.,TGTGCCAGCATGTATGGTTGGGACGCAGATACGCAGTATTTT,CASMYGWDADTQYF
TRBV27,TRBJ2-3,.,.,TGTGCCAGCAGTTTATCGGAGCTAAGCACAGATACGCAGTATTTT,CASSLSELSTDTQYF
TRBV19,TRBJ2-7,.,.,TGTGCCAGTAAAATCTCCGCGGGGCCTTCCTACGAGCAGTACTTC,CASKISAGPSYEQYF
TRBV7-8,TRBJ2-5,once,TRBD2,TGTGCCAGCAGCTCACTAAGGGGCCGGGAGGGAGGAGAGACCCAGTACTTC,CASSSLRGREGGETQYF
TRBV15,TRBJ1-2,.,.,TGTGCCACCAGGGGCGTAGGCTATGGCTACACCTTC,CATRGVGYGYTF
TRBV30,TRBJ1-1,.,.,TGTGCCTGGAGTGGTGGGGTCGCGCGAGCTTTCTTT,CAWSGGVARAFF
TRBV9,TRBJ2-2,.,.,TGTGCCAGCAGCGTATGGGACACCGGGGAGCTGTTTTTT,CASSVWDTGELFF
TRBV5-4,TRBJ2-7,.,.,TGTGCCAGCAGCTTGGGACTAGGCTCCTACGAGCAGTACTTC,CASSLGLGSYEQYF
TRBV9,TRBJ2-3,.,.,TGTGCCAGCAGCGTAGGGGTCGATACTAGCACAGATACGCAGTATTTT,CASSVGVDTSTDTQYF
TRBV5-1,TRBJ2-2,.,.,TGCGCCAGCAGGTTCAACACCGGGGAGCTGTTTTTT,CASRFNTGELFF
TRBV6-5,TRBJ1-1,.,.,TGTGCCAGCAGTTACCTTCAACAGGGAAATACTGAAGCTTTCTTT,CASSYLQQGNTEAFF
TRBV6-5,TRBJ2-5,once,.,TGTGCCAGCAGTATCTATGGGGCGCGGGAGACCCAGTACTTC,CASSIYGARETQYF
TRBV27,TRBJ2-4,.,TRBD2,TGTGCCAGCAGTTTAACTAGCGGGAGTCCACTAGCCAAAAACATTCAGTACTTC,CASSLTSGSPLAKNIQYF
TRBV10-3,TRBJ1-5,.,.,TGTGCCATCAGTGAAGCAGAAAATCAGCCCCAGCATTTT,CAISEAENQPQHF
TRBV19,TRBJ1-5,.,TRBD1,TGTGCCAGTAGGGCGTCCACAGGGGGCAATCAGCCCCAGCATTTT,CASRASTGGNQPQHF
TRBV5-5,TRBJ2-7,.,.,TGTGCCAGCAGCCGGACCTTGGGAGCCAAAAACGAGCAGTACTTC,CASSRTLGAKNEQYF
TRBV9,TRBJ1-2,.,.,TGTGCCAGCAGCCGTAGTGAGAACTATGGCTACACCTTC,CASSRSENYGYTF
TRBV27,TRBJ1-2,.,TRBD1,TGTGCCAGCAGTCCGCAAGACAGGGGAAATGGCTACACCTTC,CASSPQDRGNGYTF
TRBV6-6,TRBJ2-3,.,.,TGTGCCAGCAGTCACCGGACAGAGGCAGATACGCAGTATTTT,CASSHRTEADTQYF
TRBV7-3,TRBJ1-6,once,.,TGTGCCAGCAGCTTCCAGGGTGGTTATAATTCACCCCTCCACTTT,CASSFQGGYNSPLHF
TRBV19,TRBJ2-5,.,.,TGTGCCAGTAGTATAGGGAACAGCCAAGAGACCCAGTACTTC,CASSIGNSQETQYF
TRBV5-6,TRBJ1-2,.,.,TGTGCCAGCAGCTTTGGGCCGGGGTACTATGGCTACACCTTC,CASSFGPGYYGYTF
TRBV6-5,TRBJ2-3,.,.,TGTGCCAGCAGCTACCGGGCCCTCTTCACAGATACGCAGTATTTT,CASSYRALFTDTQYF
TRBV11-2,TRBJ1-3,.,.,TGTGCCAGCAGCTTAATACCGGGACCTTCTGGAAACACCATATATTTT,CASSLIPGPSGNTIYF
TRBV2,TRBJ2-7,once,.,TGTGCCAGCACTGGACTTTACGAGCAGTACTTC,CASTGLYEQYF
TRBV7-6,TRBJ1-5,.,.,TGTGCCAGCAGCTTAGGGTTGGCTCAGCCCCAGCATTTT,CASSLGLAQPQHF
TRBV2,TRBJ2-4,.,.,TGTGCCAGCAGCGGACAAGGGGAAAACATTCAGTACTTC,CASSGQGENIQYF